Presented here are 30 T cell receptor beta chains from one specimen sequenced in a study of cytomegalovirus exposure and HLA in healthy donors. With 60 Vbeta and 13 Jbeta primers, the PCR was carried out. The data were produced by immunoSEQ multiplex PCR, yet TCRdb's version contains in-frame clones alone and is incomplete. Among about 150,000 clones, 82% were seen once, and the ten largest hold about 3.7%. Source material: PBMCs. These receptors were collected from a male donor in good health and CMV-seronegative.

The chain has TRBV2 and TRBJ1-1; 8 bases line up with TRBD1. V shed 5 bases, J shed 1 base, and the junction held 6 bases outside the gene matches. CDR3 size: 15 residues. Per the germline V gene, CDR1 is SNHLY and CDR2 is FYNNEI. The CDR3: CASSYHTGGNTEAFF. The CDR3 bases are TGTGCCAGCAGTTACCACACAGGGGGGAACACTGAAGCTTTCTTT. The whole variable domain, filled in from reference TRBV2 and TRBJ1-1, reads EPEVTQTPSHQVTQMGQEVILRCVPISNHLYFYWYRQILGQKVEFLVSFYNNEISEKSEIFDDQFSVERPDGSNFTLKIRSTKLEDSAMYFCASSYHTGGNTEAFFGQGTRLTVV.

This clone was recorded once. This chain connects TRBV6-1 to TRBJ2-7; tentative D call: TRBD1 (5 bases). Germline CDR1 reads MNHNS; CDR2 reads SASEGT. This CDR3 is built from 17 residues. Between the trimmed V and J ends, which lost 2 bases and 0 bases, there was a span of 17 bases. The CDR3 spells CASSEPAGNLISYEQYF. CDR3 coding DNA: TGTGCCAGCAGTGAACCCGCAGGGAACCTTATCTCCTACGAGCAGTACTTC.

V is TRBV4-1 and J is TRBJ1-5; D is uncertain. CDR3 length: 13 residues. CDR1 and CDR2 (germline): MGHRA, YSYEKL. V was clipped by 0 bases and J by 6 bases, with 6 bases between them. Here the CDR3 DNA reads TGCGCCAGCAGCCAAGATCGGGGTCAGCCCCAGCATTTT. Protein sequence: CASSQDRGQPQHF.

This clone was counted a single time. The chain joins TRBV27 to TRBJ2-7; D is undetermined. CDR3 length: 15 amino acids. With 4 bases removed from V and 0 bases from J, the gap between germline ends came to 13 bases. Per germline, CDR1 MNHEY and CDR2 SMNVEV (reference sequence). This CDR3 reads CASSSQVKLSYEQYF. DNA for the CDR3: TGTGCCAGCAGTTCTCAGGTTAAGCTCTCCTACGAGCAGTACTTC.

This clone has just a few counts. The chain couples TRBV25-1 to TRBJ2-1; 8 positions agree with TRBD2. Germline CDR1 and CDR2: MGHDK and SYGVNS. J gave up 0 bases and V 9 bases, and 16 bases lay outside the gene matches. CDR3 length: 18 amino acids. CDR3 nucleotides: TGTGCCAGTACGCCGACTAGCGCCGATTTGAGCTCCTACAATGAGCAGTTCTTC. Translated: CASTPTSADLSSYNEQFF.

The V call is TRBV19, the J call TRBJ2-1; D is undetermined. Germline assignment: CDR1 LNHDA and CDR2 SQIVND (reference sequence). This CDR3 is built from 16 residues. Trimming cost V 3 bases and J 2 bases, with 14 bases left between them. The CDR3: CASSMARGLAYNEQFF. The CDR3 DNA follows: TGTGCCAGTAGTATGGCGCGCGGCCTTGCCTACAATGAGCAGTTCTTC.

This clone has only a few counts. This chain links TRBV6-1 with TRBJ2-1; tentatively, D is TRBD2 (7 bases). Trimming pared 2 bases from V and 2 bases from J, leaving 13 bases between. The CDR3 length is 16 residues. Germline loops: CDR1 MNHNS, CDR2 SASEGT. In DNA form, the CDR3 reads TGTGCCAGCAGTGAAACTAAGGGGGGGGCCTACAATGAGCAGTTCTTC. The encoded protein is CASSETKGGAYNEQFF.

The chain links TRBV28 to TRBJ1-5, with a possible D match to TRBD1 (5 bases). The germline V and J ends were trimmed by 6 bases and 2 bases, with 17 bases remaining between them. This CDR3 comprises 16 residues. Per germline, CDR1 MDHEN and CDR2 SYDVKM. CDR3 sequence reads: CASRAPAGVGNQPQHF. Here the CDR3 DNA reads TGTGCCAGCAGGGCCCCGGCGGGGGTCGGCAATCAGCCCCAGCATTTT.

Comments on this clone: Other DNA sequences in the sample encode the same CDR3. The genes are TRBV19 and TRBJ2-7, with a tentative D call TRBD2 (5 bases). Germline loops: CDR1 LNHDA, CDR2 SQIVND (reference sequence). Trimming shortened V by 0 bases and J by 0 bases, and 9 bases separated the two germline ends. CDR3 length: 15 amino acids. CDR3 DNA sequence: TGTGCCAGTAGTATAGACCGGGGAAGCTCCTACGAGCAGTACTTC. This translates into CASSIDRGSSYEQYF.

A few counts support this clone. The chain couples TRBV19 to TRBJ1-5; no firm D call. Germline CDR1 reads LNHDA; CDR2 reads SQIVND (reference sequence). There are 15 residues in the CDR3. The V end was cut by 4 bases, the J end by 0 bases, with 10 bases between. CDR3 in amino acids: CASSTQDYSNQPQHF. The CDR3, as DNA: TGTGCCAGTAGTACCCAGGATTATAGCAATCAGCCCCAGCATTTT.

This sequence joins TRBV5-4 and TRBJ1-2; 10 bases match TRBD1. The CDR3 sequence is 14 residues long. The V and J ends lost 7 bases and 4 bases, in that order; junction bases with no gene match: 7. The germline V gene encodes CDR1 SGHNT and CDR2 YYREEE (reference sequence). In DNA form, the CDR3 reads TGTGCCAGCGGAGACAGGGGGCGAGCCTATGGCTACACCTTC. Its protein product is CASGDRGRAYGYTF.

The chain is built from TRBV20-1 and TRBJ2-1; D ambiguous. V lost 1 base, J lost 9 bases, and 7 bases lay in between. The CDR3 has 11 residues. The V gene's germline CDR1 is DFQATT and CDR2 SNEGSKA (reference sequence). The CDR3 bases are TGCAGTGCTAGAGCCCTAACTGAGCAGTTCTTC. It is translated as CSARALTEQFF.

This rearrangement joins TRBV5-6 to TRBJ2-7; 10 bases map to TRBD1. Germline assignment: CDR1 SGHDT and CDR2 YYEEEE. V lost 7 bases to trimming and J lost 4 bases; unmatched junction nucleotides: 20. There are 18 residues in the CDR3. CDR3 sequence (DNA): TGTGCCAGCTTCACTACATTTGCCGGGACAGGGGAGAGGTACGAGCAGTACTTC. This gives the protein CASFTTFAGTGERYEQYF.

The chain uses TRBV9 and TRBJ1-2; TRBD1 matches 8 bases. In germline, CDR1 is SGDLS, CDR2 YYNGEE. This CDR3 region has 13 residues. With V trimmed by 0 bases and J by 8 bases, 3 bases remained unmatched. In nucleotides, the CDR3 is TGTGCCAGCAGCGTAGGGACAGGGTTAGGCTACACCTTC. Translating it yields CASSVGTGLGYTF.

V is TRBV19 and J is TRBJ1-4, with TRBD1 matching 9 bases. Germline CDR1 LNHDA, CDR2 SQIVND (reference sequence). J was trimmed by 8 bases and V by 6 bases; bases with no gene match: 10. The CDR3 length is 15 residues. In DNA, the CDR3 is TGTGCCAGTAGCGTCTCGACAGGGGGGCACGAAAAACTGTTTTTT. Translating it yields CASSVSTGGHEKLFF. The full variable domain, rest sourced from reference TRBV19 and TRBJ1-4, is DGGITQSPKYLFRKEGQNVTLSCEQNLNHDAMYWYRQDPGQGLRLIYYSQIVNDFQKGDIAEGYSVSREKKESFPLTVTSAQKNPTAFYLCASSVSTGGHEKLFFGSGTQLSVL.

The chain joins TRBV6-1 to TRBJ2-6; no definite D call. This CDR3 is 17 amino acids long. Trimming took off 1 base at V and 0 bases at J, with 10 bases between the two ends. The germline V gene encodes CDR1 MNHNS and CDR2 SASEGT. The CDR3 reads CASSEEAGDSGANVLTF. The DNA of the CDR3 is TGTGCCAGCAGTGAAGAGGCCGGAGACTCTGGGGCCAACGTCCTGACTTTC.

The chain joins TRBV5-1 to TRBJ2-7, with D uncertain. V lost 2 bases and J lost 7, with 7 bases in between. From germline, CDR1 is SGHRS and CDR2 YFSETQ. This CDR3 has 11 residues. DNA of the CDR3: TGCGCCAGCAGCTTAGAGAATGAGCAGTACTTC. Translated: CASSLENEQYF.

The chain couples TRBV29-1 to TRBJ2-7; a possible D gene is TRBD1 (5 bases). This CDR3 spans 11 amino acids. V was pared by 7 bases and J by 3 bases, with 10 bases between. From germline, CDR1 is SQVTM and CDR2 ANQGSEA. CDR3 nucleotides: TGCAGCGCTGCGACAGACTACGAGCAGTACTTC. This encodes CSAATDYEQYF.

This chain uses TRBV7-9 with TRBJ1-1; D is uncertain. The CDR3 loop spans 14 amino acids. Germline CDR1 reads SEHNR; CDR2 reads FQNEAQ (reference sequence). Trimming removed 7 bases at V and 7 bases at J, with 19 bases between. The CDR3 loop reads CASNSIGVNREAFF. CDR3 coding DNA: TGTGCCAGCAACTCCATCGGGGTTAACCGTGAAGCTTTCTTT.

This rearrangement joins TRBV27 to TRBJ2-7, with 7 bases fitting TRBD1. The CDR3 runs to 12 residues. V lost 5 bases, J lost 9 bases, and 7 bases stayed unmatched. Germline CDR1 MNHEY, CDR2 SMNVEV (reference sequence). The CDR3 sequence: CASSARQGGQYF. CDR3 bases: TGTGCCAGCAGTGCCCGACAGGGTGGGCAGTACTTC.

In the case of this clone: Sequence at one end of the junction differs from germline and may be a read error. The CDR3 here is CVSSPETGGWEETQYF. DNA of the CDR3: TGTGTCAGCAGCCCGGAGACAGGGGGCTGGGAGGAGACCCAGTACTTC. V gene TRBV7-6 combines with J gene TRBJ2-5; 10 nucleotides align to TRBD1. CDR3 length: 16 residues. Germline CDR1 and CDR2: SGHVS and FNYEAQ.

V is TRBV28 and J is TRBJ1-5; no firm D call. The V end lost 7 bases, the J end lost 7 bases, and 17 bases lay between the germline ends. The CDR3 is made up of 14 amino acids. Germline V CDR1 and CDR2: MDHEN, SYDVKM. CDR3 sequence: CASTLQLSRQPQHF. The CDR3, as DNA: TGTGCCAGCACCCTACAGCTGTCACGGCAGCCCCAGCATTTT. Together with reference TRBV28 and TRBJ1-5, the CDR3 gives the full variable domain: DVKVTQSSRYLVKRTGEKVFLECVQDMDHENMFWYRQDPGLGLRLIYFSYDVKMKEKGDIPEGYSVSREKKERFSLILESASTNQTSMYLCASTLQLSRQPQHFGDGTRLSIL.

CDR3 loop: CATSIAGGHDEQFF. The CDR3 coding sequence is TGTGCCACCTCAATAGCGGGGGGACACGATGAGCAGTTCTTC. The chain couples TRBV2 to TRBJ2-1; 10 nucleotides agree with TRBD2. The CDR3 loop spans 14 amino acids. Germline V gene lookup returns CDR1 SNHLY and CDR2 FYNNEI. J gave up 8 bases and V 10 bases, and 11 bases lay outside the gene matches. Using reference TRBV2 and TRBJ2-1 for the parts outside the CDR3, the full variable domain is EPEVTQTPSHQVTQMGQEVILRCVPISNHLYFYWYRQILGQKVEFLVSFYNNEISEKSEIFDDQFSVERPDGSNFTLKIRSTKLEDSAMYFCATSIAGGHDEQFFGPGTRLTVL.

V is TRBV9 and J is TRBJ2-7, with D perhaps matching TRBD2 (5 bases). CDR3 length: 14 amino acids. The germline V gene has CDR1 SGDLS and CDR2 YYNGEE. Trimming took off 4 bases at V and 0 bases at J, with 11 bases between the two ends. CDR3 in amino acids: CASSPWETSYEQYF. Written as DNA, the CDR3 is TGTGCCAGCAGCCCGTGGGAGACCTCCTACGAGCAGTACTTC.

The chain has TRBV30 and TRBJ2-2; TRBD2 agrees at 7 bases. Germline values: CDR1 GTSNPN, CDR2 SVGIG (reference sequence). Trimming cost V 6 bases and J 1 base; bases outside gene matches: 5. This CDR3 region has 14 residues. The chain's CDR3 is CACTGLQNTGELFF. CDR3 sequence (DNA): TGTGCCTGTACGGGACTACAGAACACCGGGGAGCTGTTTTTT.

The chain links TRBV2 to TRBJ1-4; 8 nucleotides match TRBD1. This CDR3 is 14 amino acids long. Germline values: CDR1 SNHLY, CDR2 FYNNEI. V shed 3 bases and J 7 bases; nucleotides not matched to a gene: 4. The CDR3 DNA is TGTGCCAGCAGTGAGACAGGGGTAGTTGAAAAACTGTTTTTT. It codes for CASSETGVVEKLFF. The full variable domain, its missing parts supplied by reference TRBV2 and TRBJ1-4, is EPEVTQTPSHQVTQMGQEVILRCVPISNHLYFYWYRQILGQKVEFLVSFYNNEISEKSEIFDDQFSVERPDGSNFTLKIRSTKLEDSAMYFCASSETGVVEKLFFGSGTQLSVL.

The chain uses TRBV6-4 and TRBJ2-5; the D gene is possibly TRBD2 (6 bases). The CDR3 is 14 amino acids. V was shortened by 8 bases and J by 4 bases, with 17 bases between the two germline ends. The V gene's germline CDR1 is MRHNA and CDR2 SNTAGT. The DNA for the CDR3 is TGTGCCAGCTCACCCCGGGAGAGGGCAGAGACCCAGTACTTC. As protein: CASSPRERAETQYF.

The V and J genes are TRBV7-9 and TRBJ2-3, with a weak D call TRBD1 (7 bases). Germline CDR1 reads SEHNR; CDR2 reads FQNEAQ (reference sequence). The CDR3 is 15 amino acids. Trimming left V 5 bases short and J 2 bases short, with 14 bases between. The chain's CDR3 is CASSQAGGPTDTQYF. DNA for the CDR3: TGTGCCAGCAGCCAAGCAGGGGGGCCCACAGATACGCAGTATTTT.

The rearrangement uses TRBV6-5 and TRBJ2-1, with D possibly matching TRBD1 (5 bases). From germline, CDR1 is MNHEY and CDR2 SVGAGI. Trimming pared 0 bases from V and 9 bases from J, leaving 18 bases between. The CDR3 is 16 amino acids. The CDR3 bases are TGTGCCAGCAGTTACTCGAGCCCAGGGCCATCGGTTGAGCAGTTCTTC. This encodes CASSYSSPGPSVEQFF.

The chain joins TRBV7-8 to TRBJ1-1, with D possibly being TRBD1 (5 bases). Trimming stripped 0 bases from V and 4 bases from J, with 18 bases between. Looked up from germline, CDR1 is SGHVS and CDR2 is FQNEAQ. The CDR3 sequence is 17 residues long. CDR3 loop: CASSLAAPTSGGTEAFF. CDR3 DNA sequence: TGTGCCAGCAGCTTAGCGGCCCCCACCTCGGGGGGCACTGAAGCTTTCTTT.